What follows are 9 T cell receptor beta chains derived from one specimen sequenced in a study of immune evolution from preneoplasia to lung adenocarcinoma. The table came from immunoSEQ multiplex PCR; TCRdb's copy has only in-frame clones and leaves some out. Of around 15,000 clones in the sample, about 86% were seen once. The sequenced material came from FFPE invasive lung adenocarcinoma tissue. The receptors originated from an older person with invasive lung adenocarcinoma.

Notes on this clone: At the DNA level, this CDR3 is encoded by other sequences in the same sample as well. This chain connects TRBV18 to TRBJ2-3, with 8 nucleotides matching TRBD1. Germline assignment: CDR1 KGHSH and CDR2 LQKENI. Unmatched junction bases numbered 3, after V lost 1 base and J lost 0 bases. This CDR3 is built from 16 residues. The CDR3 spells CASSPRTGSSTDTQYF. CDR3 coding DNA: TGTGCCAGCTCACCACGGACAGGGAGTAGCACAGATACGCAGTATTTT.

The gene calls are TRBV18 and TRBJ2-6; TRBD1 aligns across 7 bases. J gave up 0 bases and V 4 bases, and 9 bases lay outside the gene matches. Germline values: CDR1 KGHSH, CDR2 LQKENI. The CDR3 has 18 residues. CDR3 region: CASSLEGGLSSGANVLTF. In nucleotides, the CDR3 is TGTGCCAGCTCACTCGAAGGGGGCTTAAGCTCTGGGGCCAACGTCCTGACTTTC.

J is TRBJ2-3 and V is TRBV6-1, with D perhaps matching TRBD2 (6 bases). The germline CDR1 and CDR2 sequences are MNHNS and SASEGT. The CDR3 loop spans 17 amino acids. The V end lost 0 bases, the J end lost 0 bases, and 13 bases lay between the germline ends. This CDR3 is CASSEAFTGTSTDTQYF. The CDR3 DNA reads TGTGCCAGCAGTGAAGCGTTTACGGGGACTAGCACAGATACGCAGTATTTT.

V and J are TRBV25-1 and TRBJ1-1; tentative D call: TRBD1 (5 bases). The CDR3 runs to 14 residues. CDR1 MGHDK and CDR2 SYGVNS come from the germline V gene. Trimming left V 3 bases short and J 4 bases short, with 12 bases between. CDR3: CASSDRGGSTEAFF. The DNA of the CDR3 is TGTGCCAGCAGTGACCGGGGGGGTAGCACTGAAGCTTTCTTT.

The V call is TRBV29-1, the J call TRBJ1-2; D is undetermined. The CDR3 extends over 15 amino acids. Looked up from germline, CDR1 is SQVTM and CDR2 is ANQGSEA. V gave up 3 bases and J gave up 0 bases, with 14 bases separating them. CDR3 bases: TGCAGCGTTGACGGTGGTGGGTGGTCTAACTATGGCTACACCTTC. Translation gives CSVDGGGWSNYGYTF.

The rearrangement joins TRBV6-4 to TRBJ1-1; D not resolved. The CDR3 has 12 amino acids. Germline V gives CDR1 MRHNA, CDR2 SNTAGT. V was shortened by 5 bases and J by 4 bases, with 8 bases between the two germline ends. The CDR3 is CASSRVFTEAFF. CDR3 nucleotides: TGTGCCAGCAGTCGGGTTTTCACTGAAGCTTTCTTT.

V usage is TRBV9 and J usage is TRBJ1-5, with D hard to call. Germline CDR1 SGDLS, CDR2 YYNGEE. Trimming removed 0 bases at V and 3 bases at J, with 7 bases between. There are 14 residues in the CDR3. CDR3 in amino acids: CASSVAGTNQPQHF. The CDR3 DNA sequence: TGTGCCAGCAGCGTAGCGGGCACCAATCAGCCCCAGCATTTT.

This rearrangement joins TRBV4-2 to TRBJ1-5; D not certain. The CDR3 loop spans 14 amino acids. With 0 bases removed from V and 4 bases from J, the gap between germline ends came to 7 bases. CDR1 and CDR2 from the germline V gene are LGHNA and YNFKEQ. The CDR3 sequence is CASSQDRGNQPQHF. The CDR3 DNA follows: TGTGCCAGCAGCCAAGATCGGGGAAATCAGCCCCAGCATTTT.

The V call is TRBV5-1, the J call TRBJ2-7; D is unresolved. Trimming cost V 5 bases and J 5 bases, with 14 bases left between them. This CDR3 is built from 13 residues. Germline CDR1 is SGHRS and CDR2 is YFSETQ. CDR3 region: CASRRNPGDEQYF. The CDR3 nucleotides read TGCGCCAGCAGAAGGAACCCTGGGGACGAGCAGTACTTC.